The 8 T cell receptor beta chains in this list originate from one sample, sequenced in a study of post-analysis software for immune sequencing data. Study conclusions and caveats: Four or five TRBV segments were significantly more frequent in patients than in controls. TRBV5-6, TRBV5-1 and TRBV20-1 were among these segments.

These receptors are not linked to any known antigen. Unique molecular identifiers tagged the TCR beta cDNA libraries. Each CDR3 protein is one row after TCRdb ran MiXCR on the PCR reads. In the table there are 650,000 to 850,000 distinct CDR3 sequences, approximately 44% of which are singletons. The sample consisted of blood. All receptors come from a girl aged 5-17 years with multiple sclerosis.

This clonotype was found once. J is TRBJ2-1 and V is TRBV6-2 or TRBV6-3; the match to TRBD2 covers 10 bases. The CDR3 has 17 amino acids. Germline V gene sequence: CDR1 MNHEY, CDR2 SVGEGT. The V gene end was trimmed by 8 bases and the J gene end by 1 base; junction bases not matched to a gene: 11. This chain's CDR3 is CASPPSGSFRSYNEQFF. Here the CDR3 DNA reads TGTGCCAGCCCCCCTAGCGGGAGCTTCAGGTCCTACAATGAGCAGTTCTTC.

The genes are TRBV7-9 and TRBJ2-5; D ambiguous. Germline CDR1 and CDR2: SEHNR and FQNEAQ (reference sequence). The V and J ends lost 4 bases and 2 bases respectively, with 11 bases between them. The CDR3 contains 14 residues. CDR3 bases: TGTGCCAGCAGCTCACCGGGCTGGCAAGAGACCCAGTACTTC. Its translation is CASSSPGWQETQYF.

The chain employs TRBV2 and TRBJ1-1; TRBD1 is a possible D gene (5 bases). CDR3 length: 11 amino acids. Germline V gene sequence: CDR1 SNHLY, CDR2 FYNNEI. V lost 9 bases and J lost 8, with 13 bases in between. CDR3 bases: TGTGCCAGTCACCGGGACGGGGAAGCTTTCTTT. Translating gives CASHRDGEAFF.

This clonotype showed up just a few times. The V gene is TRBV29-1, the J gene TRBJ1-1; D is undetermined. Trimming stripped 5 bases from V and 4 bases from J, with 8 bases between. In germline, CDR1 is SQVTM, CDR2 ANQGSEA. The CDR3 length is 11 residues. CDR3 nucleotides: TGCAGCGTTAGAGAGGGCACTGAAGCTTTCTTT. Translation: CSVREGTEAFF.

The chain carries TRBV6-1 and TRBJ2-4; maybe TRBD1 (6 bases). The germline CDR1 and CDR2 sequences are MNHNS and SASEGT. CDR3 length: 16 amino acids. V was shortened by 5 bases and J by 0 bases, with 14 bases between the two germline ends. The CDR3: CASSRLEGEAKNIQYF. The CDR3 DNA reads TGTGCCAGCAGTCGGCTCGAGGGGGAAGCCAAAAACATTCAGTACTTC.

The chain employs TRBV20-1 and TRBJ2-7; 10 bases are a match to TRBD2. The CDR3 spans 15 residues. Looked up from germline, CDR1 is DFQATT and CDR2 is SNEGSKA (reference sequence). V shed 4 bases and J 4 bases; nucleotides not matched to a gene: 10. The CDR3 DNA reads TGCAGTGCTACGGAGCGGGAGGGCCCCAGGTACGAGCAGTACTTC. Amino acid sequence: CSATEREGPRYEQYF.

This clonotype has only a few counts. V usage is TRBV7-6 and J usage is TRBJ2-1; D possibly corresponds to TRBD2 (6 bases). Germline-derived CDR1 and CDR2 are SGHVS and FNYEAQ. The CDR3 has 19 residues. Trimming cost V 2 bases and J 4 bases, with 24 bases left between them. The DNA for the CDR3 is TGTGCCAGCAGCTTACAGGGCACAGCGGGCGGGCTACCTTACAATGAGCAGTTCTTC. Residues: CASSLQGTAGGLPYNEQFF. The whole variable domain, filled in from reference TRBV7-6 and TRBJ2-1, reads GAGVSQSPRYKVTKRGQDVALRCDPISGHVSLYWYRQALGQGPEFLTYFNYEAQQDKSGLPNDRFSAERPEGSISTLTIQRTEQRDSAMYRCASSLQGTAGGLPYNEQFFGPGTRLTVL.

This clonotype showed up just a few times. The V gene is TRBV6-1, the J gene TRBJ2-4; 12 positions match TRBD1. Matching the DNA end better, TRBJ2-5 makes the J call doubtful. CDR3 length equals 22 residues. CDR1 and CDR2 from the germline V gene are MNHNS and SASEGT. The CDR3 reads CASKPFGGQGARFSGSQETQYF. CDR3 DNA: TGTGCCAGCAAGCCCTTCGGGGGACAGGGGGCTAGGTTTAGCGGGAGCCAAGAGACCCAGTACTTC.